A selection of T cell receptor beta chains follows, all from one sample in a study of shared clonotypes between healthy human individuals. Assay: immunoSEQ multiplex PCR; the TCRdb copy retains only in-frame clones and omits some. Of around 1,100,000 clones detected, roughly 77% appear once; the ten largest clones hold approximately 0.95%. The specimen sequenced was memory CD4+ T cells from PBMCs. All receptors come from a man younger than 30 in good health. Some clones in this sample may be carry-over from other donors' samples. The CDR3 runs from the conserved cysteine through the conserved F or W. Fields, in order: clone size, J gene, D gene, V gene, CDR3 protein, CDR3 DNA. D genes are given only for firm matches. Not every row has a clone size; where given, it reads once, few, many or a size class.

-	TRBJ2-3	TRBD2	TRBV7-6	CASRRDVAGGSDTQYF	TGTGCCAGCAGGCGGGATGTAGCGGGGGGTTCGGATACGCAGTATTTT
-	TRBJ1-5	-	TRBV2	CASTNYGGVGQPQHF	TGTGCCAGCACCAATTATGGGGGGGTGGGTCAGCCCCAGCATTTT
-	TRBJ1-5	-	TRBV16	CASSQTTENQPQHF	TGTGCCAGCAGCCAAACAACAGAGAATCAGCCCCAGCATTTT
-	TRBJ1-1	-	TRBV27	CASSSARGGSTEAFF	TGTGCCAGCAGTTCCGCCCGGGGGGGGAGCACTGAAGCTTTCTTT
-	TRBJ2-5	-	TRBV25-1	CASSESPGVSQETQYF	TGTGCCAGCAGTGAATCCCCGGGAGTCTCCCAAGAGACCCAGTACTTC
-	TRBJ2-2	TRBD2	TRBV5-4	CASSPGLAGTTGELFF	TGTGCCAGCAGCCCGGGACTAGCGGGAACCACCGGGGAGCTGTTTTTT
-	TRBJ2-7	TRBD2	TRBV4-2	CASSQDYRFMASGSYEQYF	TGTGCCAGCAGCCAAGATTATAGGTTTATGGCTAGCGGATCCTACGAGCAGTACTTC
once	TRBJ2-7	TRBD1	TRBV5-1	CASRQGNSYEQYF	TGCGCCAGCAGACAGGGGAACTCCTACGAGCAGTACTTC
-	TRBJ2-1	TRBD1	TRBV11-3	CASSRDRYNEQFF	TGTGCCAGCAGCCGGGACAGATACAATGAGCAGTTCTTC
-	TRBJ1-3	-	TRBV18	CASSRPTGFSGNTIYF	TGTGCCAGCTCAAGACCGACGGGGTTCTCTGGAAACACCATATATTTT
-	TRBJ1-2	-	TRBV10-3	CAIIEKPISTGRGGYGYTF	TGTGCCATCATCGAGAAACCGATATCAACAGGGAGAGGGGGCTATGGCTACACCTTC
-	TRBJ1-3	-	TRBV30	CAWGSGYSGNTIYF	TGTGCCTGGGGGTCCGGCTATTCTGGAAACACCATATATTTT
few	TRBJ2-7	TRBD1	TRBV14	CASSPTPGQGASYEQYF	TGTGCCAGCAGCCCGACTCCGGGACAGGGGGCTTCCTACGAGCAGTACTTC
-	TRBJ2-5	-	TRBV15	CATSLQGQETQYF	TGTGCCACCAGCCTCCAGGGCCAAGAGACCCAGTACTTC
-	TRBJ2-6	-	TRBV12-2	CASRLELGTDTSSGANVLTF	TGTGCAAGTCGCTTAGAACTCGGGACAGACACCTCCTCTGGGGCCAACGTCCTGACTTTC
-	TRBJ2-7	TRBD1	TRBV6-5	CASSYSGTGVSYEQYF	TGTGCCAGCAGTTATTCGGGGACAGGGGTTTCCTACGAGCAGTACTTC
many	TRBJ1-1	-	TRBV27	CASRSGGVGNTEAFF	TGTGCCAGCAGGAGCGGGGGGGTGGGGAACACTGAAGCTTTCTTT
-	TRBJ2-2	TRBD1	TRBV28	CASSRTGYTGELFF	TGTGCCAGCAGCCGGACAGGCTACACCGGGGAGCTGTTTTTT
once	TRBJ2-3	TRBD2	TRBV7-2	CASSSRPGLAGSDTQYF	TGTGCCAGCAGCTCCCGGCCGGGACTAGCGGGCTCAGATACGCAGTATTTT
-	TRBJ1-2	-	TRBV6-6	CASRPSRAVGYTF	TGTGCCAGCAGGCCTTCACGGGCCGTCGGCTACACCTTC
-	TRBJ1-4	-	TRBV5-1	CASSSRATTQREKLFF	TGCGCCAGCAGCTCGAGAGCGACCACTCAGAGAGAAAAACTGTTTTTT
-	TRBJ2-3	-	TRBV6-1	CASSEASRADTQYF	TGTGCCAGCAGTGAAGCTTCACGTGCGGATACGCAGTATTTT
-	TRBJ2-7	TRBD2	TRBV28	CASTPSGNTYYEQYF	TGTGCCAGCACACCTAGCGGGAATACCTACTACGAGCAGTACTTC
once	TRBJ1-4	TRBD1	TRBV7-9	CASHRGLFF	TGTGCCAGCCACAGGGGGCTGTTTTTT
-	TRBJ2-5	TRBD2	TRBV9	CASSVSGGAGVRETQYF	TGTGCCAGCAGCGTGTCCGGGGGAGCGGGAGTTCGAGAGACCCAGTACTTC
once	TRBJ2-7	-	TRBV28	CASSLEIGEQYF	TGTGCCAGCAGTTTAGAAATAGGCGAGCAGTACTTC
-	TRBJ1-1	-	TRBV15	CATSPRLVDTEAFF	TGTGCCACCAGCCCGCGGTTGGTTGACACTGAAGCTTTCTTT
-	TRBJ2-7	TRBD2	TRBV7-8	CASSLVATSGRYEQYF	TGTGCCAGCAGCTTAGTTGCGACTAGCGGGAGGTACGAGCAGTACTTC